These T cell receptor beta chains were read from a single sample in a study of shared clonotypes between healthy human individuals. Using immunoSEQ multiplex PCR, the repertoire was profiled, and TCRdb retains in-frame clones only, with some absent. Among about 110,000 clones listed, 67% were seen once. What was sequenced was memory CD8+ T cells sorted from blood. These receptors all come from a woman between 25 and 40 years old in good health. CDR3s leave out the opening cysteine and the closing phenylalanine or tryptophan. The order of the fields is D gene, J gene, V gene, CDR3 length, CDR3 protein. The D gene is left open where the match is weak.

d_call: .; j_call: TRBJ2-1; v_call: TRBV27; cdr3_length: 14; cdr3_aa: ASSFSGGSSYNEQF
d_call: TRBD2; j_call: TRBJ2-1; v_call: TRBV4-2; cdr3_length: 14; cdr3_aa: ASSQVLGTSGNEQF
d_call: TRBD2; j_call: TRBJ2-4; v_call: TRBV25-1; cdr3_length: 14; cdr3_aa: ASSNGTIGRGDIQY
d_call: TRBD2; j_call: TRBJ2-3; v_call: TRBV6-6; cdr3_length: 13; cdr3_aa: ASSYSGLAGDTQY
d_call: TRBD2; j_call: TRBJ2-7; v_call: TRBV28; cdr3_length: 15; cdr3_aa: ASSFCYRLADSYEQY
d_call: .; j_call: TRBJ2-1; v_call: TRBV7-9; cdr3_length: 13; cdr3_aa: ASSPRGWRDNEQF
d_call: .; j_call: TRBJ1-1; v_call: TRBV11-2; cdr3_length: 10; cdr3_aa: ASSSVGTEAF
d_call: TRBD1; j_call: TRBJ2-3; v_call: TRBV6-1; cdr3_length: 13; cdr3_aa: ASRTGGTGLDTQY
d_call: .; j_call: TRBJ2-7; v_call: TRBV6-4; cdr3_length: 9; cdr3_aa: ASSYSSEQY
d_call: .; j_call: TRBJ1-5; v_call: TRBV27; cdr3_length: 12; cdr3_aa: ASRELATDQPQH
d_call: TRBD2; j_call: TRBJ2-7; v_call: TRBV4-2; cdr3_length: 12; cdr3_aa: ASSLASGSAEQY
d_call: .; j_call: TRBJ2-6; v_call: TRBV5-4; cdr3_length: 17; cdr3_aa: ASSLVFSARSSGANVLT
d_call: .; j_call: TRBJ1-2; v_call: TRBV5-4; cdr3_length: 12; cdr3_aa: ASSRGSGVDGYT
d_call: .; j_call: TRBJ2-7; v_call: TRBV28; cdr3_length: 13; cdr3_aa: ASSLSPGVAYEQY
d_call: .; j_call: TRBJ2-2; v_call: TRBV6-4; cdr3_length: 14; cdr3_aa: ASRETAGGHTGELF
d_call: TRBD1; j_call: TRBJ2-7; v_call: TRBV6-5; cdr3_length: 13; cdr3_aa: ASSRGTGISYEQY
d_call: TRBD2; j_call: TRBJ2-7; v_call: TRBV5-1; cdr3_length: 12; cdr3_aa: ASSPFAGDYEQY
d_call: .; j_call: TRBJ2-7; v_call: TRBV19; cdr3_length: 11; cdr3_aa: ASSADISYEQY
d_call: .; j_call: TRBJ1-5; v_call: TRBV2; cdr3_length: 15; cdr3_aa: ASRPWGGSVLYQPQH
d_call: .; j_call: TRBJ2-1; v_call: TRBV6-1; cdr3_length: 12; cdr3_aa: ASSETGPTNEQF
d_call: .; j_call: TRBJ2-3; v_call: TRBV18; cdr3_length: 10; cdr3_aa: ASSQPGDTQY
d_call: .; j_call: TRBJ2-4; v_call: TRBV19; cdr3_length: 13; cdr3_aa: ASSINSYTKNIQY